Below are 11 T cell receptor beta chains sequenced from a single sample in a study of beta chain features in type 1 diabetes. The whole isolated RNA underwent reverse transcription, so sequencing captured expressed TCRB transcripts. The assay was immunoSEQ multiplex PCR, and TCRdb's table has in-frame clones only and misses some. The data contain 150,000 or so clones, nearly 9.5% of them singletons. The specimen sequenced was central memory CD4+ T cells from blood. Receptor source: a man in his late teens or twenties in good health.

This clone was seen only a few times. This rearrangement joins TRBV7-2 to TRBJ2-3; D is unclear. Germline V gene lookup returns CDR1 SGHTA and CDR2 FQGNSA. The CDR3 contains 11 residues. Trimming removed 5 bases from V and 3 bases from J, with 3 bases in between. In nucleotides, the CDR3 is TGTGCCAGCAGCCAGACAGATACGCAGTATTTT. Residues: CASSQTDTQYF.

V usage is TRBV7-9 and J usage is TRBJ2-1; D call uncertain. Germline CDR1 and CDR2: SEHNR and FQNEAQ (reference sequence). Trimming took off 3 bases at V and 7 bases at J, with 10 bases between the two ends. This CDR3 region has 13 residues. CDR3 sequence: CASSFSQWNEQFF. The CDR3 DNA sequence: TGTGCCAGCAGCTTCTCGCAGTGGAATGAGCAGTTCTTC.

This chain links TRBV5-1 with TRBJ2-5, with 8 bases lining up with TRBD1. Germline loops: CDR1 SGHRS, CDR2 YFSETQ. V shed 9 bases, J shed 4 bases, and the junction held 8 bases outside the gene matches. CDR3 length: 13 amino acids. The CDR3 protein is CATGTGGRETQYF. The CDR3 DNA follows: TGCGCCACTGGGACAGGCGGTCGAGAGACCCAGTACTTC.

CDR3 coding DNA: TGTGCCAGCAGCTGGCCCGGGAGTCCACGCACCGGGGAGCTGTTTTTT. It translates to CASSWPGSPRTGELFF. The chain has TRBV7-9 and TRBJ2-2, with a tentative D call TRBD2 (6 bases). The germline V gene has CDR1 SEHNR and CDR2 FQNEAQ (reference sequence). V dropped 4 bases and J dropped 4 bases, with 16 bases sitting between them. This CDR3 has 16 amino acids.

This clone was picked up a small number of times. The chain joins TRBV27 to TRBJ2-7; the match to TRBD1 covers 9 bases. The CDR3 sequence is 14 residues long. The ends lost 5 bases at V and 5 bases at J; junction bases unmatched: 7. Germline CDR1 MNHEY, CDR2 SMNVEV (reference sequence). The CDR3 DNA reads TGTGCCAGCAGTAGGGGACAGGGTCCAAACGAGCAGTACTTC. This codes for CASSRGQGPNEQYF.

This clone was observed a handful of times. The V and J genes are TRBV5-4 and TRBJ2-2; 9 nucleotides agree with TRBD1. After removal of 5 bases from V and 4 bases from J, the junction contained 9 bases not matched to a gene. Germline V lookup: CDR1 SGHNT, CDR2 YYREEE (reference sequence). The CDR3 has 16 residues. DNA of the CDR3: TGTGCCAGCAGTAAGCCGGGACAGGGAGTCACCGGGGAGCTGTTTTTT. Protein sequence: CASSKPGQGVTGELFF.

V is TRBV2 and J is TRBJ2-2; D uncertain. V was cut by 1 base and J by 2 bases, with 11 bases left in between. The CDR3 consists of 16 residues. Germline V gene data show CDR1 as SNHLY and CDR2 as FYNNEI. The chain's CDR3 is CASSEGGWANTGELFF. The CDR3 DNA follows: TGTGCCAGCAGTGAAGGTGGATGGGCTAACACCGGGGAGCTGTTTTTT.

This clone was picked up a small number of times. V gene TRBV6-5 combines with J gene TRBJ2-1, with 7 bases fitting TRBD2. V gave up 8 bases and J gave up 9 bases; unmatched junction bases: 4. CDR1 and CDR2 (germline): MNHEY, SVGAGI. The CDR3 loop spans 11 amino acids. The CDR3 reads CASAGRGEQFF. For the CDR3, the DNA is TGTGCCAGCGCGGGGAGGGGTGAGCAGTTCTTC.

This CDR3 is CASSQVAGGPRTGELFF. The CDR3 nucleotides read TGCGCCAGCAGCCAAGTTGCGGGGGGGCCTAGGACCGGGGAGCTGTTTTTT. This chain connects TRBV4-3 to TRBJ2-2; 9 positions match TRBD2. Germline loops: CDR1 LGHNA, CDR2 YSLEER. The CDR3 sequence is 17 residues long. The V gene end was trimmed by 1 base and the J gene end by 5 bases; junction bases not matched to a gene: 8.

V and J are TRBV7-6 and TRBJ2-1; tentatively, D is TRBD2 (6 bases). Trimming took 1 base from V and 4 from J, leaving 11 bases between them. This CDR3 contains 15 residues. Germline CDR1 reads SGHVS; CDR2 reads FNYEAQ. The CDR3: CASSLDGREYNEQFF. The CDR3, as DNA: TGTGCCAGCAGCTTAGATGGACGGGAGTACAATGAGCAGTTCTTC.

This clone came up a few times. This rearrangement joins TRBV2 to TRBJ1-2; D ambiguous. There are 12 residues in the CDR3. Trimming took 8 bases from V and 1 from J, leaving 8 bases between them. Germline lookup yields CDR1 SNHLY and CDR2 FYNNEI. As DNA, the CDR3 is TGTGCCAGCCGGAGACTTAACTATGGCTACACCTTC. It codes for CASRRLNYGYTF. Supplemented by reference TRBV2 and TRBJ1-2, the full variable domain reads EPEVTQTPSHQVTQMGQEVILRCVPISNHLYFYWYRQILGQKVEFLVSFYNNEISEKSEIFDDQFSVERPDGSNFTLKIRSTKLEDSAMYFCASRRLNYGYTFGSGTRLTVV.